The T cell receptor beta chain described here comes from a study of shared clonotypes between healthy human individuals. The germline V and J ends were trimmed by 1 base and 0 bases, with 12 bases remaining between them. The CDR3 has 16 amino acids. Germline V gene data show CDR1 as LNHNV and CDR2 as YYDKDF (reference sequence). Study-level points and caveats: Relative to their counterparts shared across all four donors, non-shared clonotypes exhibited diminished generation probabilities. Estimated richness was generally greater in naive than memory subsets.

The repertoire was sequenced with immunoSEQ multiplex PCR; TCRdb's copy has only in-frame clones and lacks some. This sample has about 980,000 clones; over 75% occur once, and the top ten carry approximately 1.5%. As regards this clone: Its target is not known.

Every contributor of samples was a Caucasian grown-up residing in Nashville, Tennessee. Sequences were obtained from memory CD4+ T cells sorted from blood. Subset indicated: CD45RA-negative fraction. This chain connects TRBV15 to TRBJ2-5; D could derive from TRBD1 or TRBD2 (6 bases each). The clonotype originates from a man aged 18-30 years in good health. The CDR3 sequence: CATSRGVGGHQETQYF. Here the CDR3 DNA reads TGTGCCACCAGCAGAGGAGTGGGGGGCCACCAAGAGACCCAGTACTTC.